This TCR beta chain derives from a study of blood T cell repertoires in COVID-19. Study-level background: Italy, Spain and the United States were the sources of the convalescent and acute COVID-19 samples. T cells, B-cell-depleted T cells, or PBMCs supplied cDNA or gDNA.

As originally analysed: Researchers report that nucleated cell counts were estimated from reference gene primer amplification. Assay used: immunoSEQ multiplex PCR; TCRdb lists only in-frame clones, some missing. V and J calls and clone size are as listed in that table; D and trimming were resolved from the DNA. The repertoire has about 30,000 clones, nearly 80% of them found once; the top ten carry roughly 31%. Germline V gene lookup returns CDR1 SGHRS and CDR2 YFSETQ. The CDR3 sequence is 15 residues long. V gave up 0 bases and J gave up 4 bases, with 13 bases separating them. The genes are TRBV5-1 and TRBJ1-1; D might be TRBD1 (5 bases). The clonotype was recovered from a man older than 75 with acute or convalescent COVID-19. The sample consisted of peripheral blood. CDR3 bases: TGCGCCAGCAGCTTGGCCAGTTTAGGGGTCACTGAAGCTTTCTTT. Its protein product is CASSLASLGVTEAFF.